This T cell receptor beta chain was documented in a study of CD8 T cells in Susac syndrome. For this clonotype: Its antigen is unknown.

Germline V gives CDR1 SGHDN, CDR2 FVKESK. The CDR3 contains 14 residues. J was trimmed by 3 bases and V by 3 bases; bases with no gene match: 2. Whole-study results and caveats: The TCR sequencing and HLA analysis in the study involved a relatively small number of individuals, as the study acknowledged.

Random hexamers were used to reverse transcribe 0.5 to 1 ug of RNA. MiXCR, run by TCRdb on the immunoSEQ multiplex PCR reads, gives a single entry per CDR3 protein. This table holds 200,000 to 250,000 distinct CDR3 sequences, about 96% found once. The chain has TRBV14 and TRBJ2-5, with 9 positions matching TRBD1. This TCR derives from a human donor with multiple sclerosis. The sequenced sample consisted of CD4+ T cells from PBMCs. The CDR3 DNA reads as TGTGCCAGCAGCCACGGGACAGGGAAAGAGACCCAGTACTTC. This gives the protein CASSHGTGKETQYF. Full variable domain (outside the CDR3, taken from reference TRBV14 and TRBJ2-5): EAGVTQFPSHSVIEKGQTVTLRCDPISGHDNLYWYRRVMGKEIKFLLHFVKESKQDESGMPNNRFLAERTGGTYSTLKVQPAELEDSGVYFCASSHGTGKETQYFGPGTRLLVL.